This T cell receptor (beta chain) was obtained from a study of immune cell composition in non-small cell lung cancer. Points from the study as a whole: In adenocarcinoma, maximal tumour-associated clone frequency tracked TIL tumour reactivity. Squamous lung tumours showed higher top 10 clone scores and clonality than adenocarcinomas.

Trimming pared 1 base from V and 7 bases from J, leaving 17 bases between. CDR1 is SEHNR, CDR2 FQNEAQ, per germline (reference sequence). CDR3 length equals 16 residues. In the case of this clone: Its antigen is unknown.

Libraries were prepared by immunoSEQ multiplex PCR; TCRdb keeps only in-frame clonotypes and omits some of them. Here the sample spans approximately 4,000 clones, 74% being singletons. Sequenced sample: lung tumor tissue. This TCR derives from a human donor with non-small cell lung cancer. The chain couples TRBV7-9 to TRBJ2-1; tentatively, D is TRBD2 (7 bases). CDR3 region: CASSLVVGGLTNEQFF. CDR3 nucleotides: TGTGCCAGCAGCTTAGTGGTGGGGGGGCTTACTAATGAGCAGTTCTTC.